A selection of T cell receptor beta chains follows, all from one sample in a study of cytomegalovirus exposure and HLA in healthy donors. Some clones are missing from TCRdb's copy, which holds only in-frame ones; the method was immunoSEQ multiplex PCR. Here the sample spans around 190,000 clones, 79% being singletons. The specimen was PBMCs. These receptors came from a woman aged 45-60 years in good health and CMV-seronegative. The CDR3 runs from the conserved cysteine through the conserved F or W. A D gene is named only where the DNA matches it firmly. Part of the rows lack a size; the others show once, few, many or a class for expanded clones.

J gene	clone size	D gene	V gene	CDR3 protein	CDR3 DNA
TRBJ2-2	once	NA	TRBV13	CASSFDITGELFF	TGTGCCAGCAGCTTCGACATCACCGGGGAGCTGTTTTTT
TRBJ1-6	NA	NA	TRBV7-2	CASSTPLGGSSPLHF	TGTGCCAGCAGTACCCCATTAGGCGGGAGTTCACCCCTCCACTTT
TRBJ2-7	NA	TRBD1	TRBV28	CASSSYRGWYF	TGTGCCAGCAGCTCTTACAGGGGGTGGTACTTC
TRBJ2-7	NA	TRBD1	TRBV5-1	CASSPTTGRYEQYF	TGCGCCAGCAGCCCGACGACAGGGCGATACGAGCAGTACTTC
TRBJ1-5	NA	NA	TRBV28	CASTGTRNQPQHF	TGTGCCAGCACCGGGACACGCAATCAGCCCCAGCATTTT
TRBJ2-1	NA	TRBD2	TRBV2	CASSFPSGGGNEQFF	TGTGCCAGCAGTTTCCCAAGCGGGGGGGGAAATGAGCAGTTCTTC
TRBJ1-5	NA	NA	TRBV6-4	CASSPGGGNQPQHF	TGTGCCAGCAGCCCGGGGGGGGGCAATCAGCCCCAGCATTTT
TRBJ2-3	NA	NA	TRBV6-1	CASSGGAALWDTQYF	TGTGCCAGCAGTGGTGGGGCAGCCCTCTGGGATACGCAGTATTTT
TRBJ2-7	few	NA	TRBV9	CASSVGSSYEQYF	TGTGCCAGCAGCGTAGGGAGCTCCTACGAGCAGTACTTC
TRBJ2-5	NA	TRBD2	TRBV7-9	CASSPLAGGRQETQYF	TGTGCCAGCAGCCCCCTAGCGGGGGGGCGGCAAGAGACCCAGTACTTC
TRBJ1-2	few	TRBD1	TRBV6-4	CASSDFSGGHYGYTF	TGTGCCAGCAGTGACTTCTCAGGGGGACACTATGGCTACACCTTC
TRBJ1-2	few	NA	TRBV18	CASSPDTVTYGYTF	TGTGCCAGCTCCCCCGACACGGTGACCTATGGCTACACCTTC
TRBJ1-3	once	NA	TRBV5-1	CASSLGQASSGNTIYF	TGCGCCAGCAGCTTGGGACAGGCGAGCTCTGGAAACACCATATATTTT
TRBJ1-1	NA	NA	TRBV6-1	CASSLDNLNTEAFF	TGTGCCAGCAGCCTGGACAATTTGAACACTGAAGCTTTCTTT
TRBJ2-7	few	NA	TRBV5-6	CASSLEMGLSYEQYF	TGTGCCAGCAGCTTGGAGATGGGGCTTTCCTACGAGCAGTACTTC
TRBJ1-1	NA	NA	TRBV28	CASSSVGKGDTEAFF	TGTGCCAGCAGTTCCGTCGGGAAGGGGGACACTGAAGCTTTCTTT
TRBJ2-2	NA	TRBD1	TRBV5-6	CASSLYTGVDTGELFF	TGTGCCAGCAGCTTGTATACAGGGGTCGACACCGGGGAGCTGTTTTTT
TRBJ2-1	NA	NA	TRBV6-1	CASSTGLDFGNEQFF	TGTGCCAGCAGTACGGGACTGGATTTTGGCAATGAGCAGTTCTTC
TRBJ1-2	NA	NA	TRBV29-1	CSVESPGDGYTF	TGCAGCGTTGAAAGTCCGGGTGACGGCTACACCTTC
TRBJ2-2	NA	TRBD1	TRBV5-1	CASSLERGGQIAGTGELFF	TGCGCCAGCAGCTTGGAGAGAGGGGGCCAAATCGCAGGCACCGGGGAGCTGTTTTTT
TRBJ2-1	NA	NA	TRBV2	CASSPVGTYNEQFF	TGTGCCAGCAGTCCGGTCGGTACCTACAATGAGCAGTTCTTC
TRBJ1-2	NA	TRBD1	TRBV18	CASSRIQTGGNYGYTF	TGTGCCAGCTCACGTATACAGACAGGGGGGAACTATGGCTACACCTTC
TRBJ1-3	NA	NA	TRBV7-2	CASSSGVSGNTIYF	TGTGCCAGCAGCTCCGGGGTCTCTGGAAACACCATATATTTT
TRBJ1-2	once	NA	TRBV7-9	CASSLGGVNYGYTF	TGTGCCAGCAGCTTAGGGGGGGTGAACTATGGCTACACCTTC
TRBJ1-2	once	NA	TRBV11-2	CASSLDQGISYGYTF	TGTGCCAGCAGCTTAGACCAGGGTATCAGTTATGGCTACACCTTC
TRBJ1-2	NA	NA	TRBV27	CASSFNRYNGYTF	TGTGCCAGCAGTTTTAACAGGTATAATGGCTACACCTTC
TRBJ2-5	NA	NA	TRBV7-9	CASSPSGSGGETQYF	TGTGCCAGCAGCCCCAGTGGGTCGGGTGGGGAGACCCAGTACTTC
TRBJ1-1	many	TRBD1	TRBV5-6	CASSLMGQYTEAFF	TGTGCCAGCAGCTTGATGGGACAGTACACTGAAGCTTTCTTT
TRBJ2-1	NA	TRBD2	TRBV5-1	CASSLLAGGRYNEQFF	TGCGCCAGCAGCCTCTTAGCGGGGGGGCGGTACAATGAGCAGTTCTTC